This entry features one T cell receptor (beta chain) sequence. CDR1 is SNHLY, CDR2 FYNNEI, per germline. Deletions cut 4 bases from V and 3 bases from J, with 16 bases between. The CDR3 has 15 amino acids. The method was immunoSEQ multiplex PCR; TCRdb's version includes in-frame clones alone and lacks a portion of them. The sample lists about 65,000 clones, about 90% occurring once. The sample is drawn from a study of OX40 agonist ivuxolimab in advanced cancers. This receptor was taken from an adult with an advanced solid tumor such as melanoma, head and neck, liver or kidney cancer. The specimen was CD4+ or CD8+ T cells sorted from blood, collected in a trial of the OX40 agonist ivuxolimab. The rearrangement joins TRBV2 to TRBJ2-7; possibly TRBD1 or TRBD2 for D (7 bases each). The CDR3: CASSAGLGGFYEQYF. For the CDR3, the DNA is TGTGCCAGCAGTGCCGGACTAGGGGGCTTCTACGAGCAGTACTTC.